The 25 T cell receptor beta chains below were found in one sample sequenced in a study of blood T cell repertoires in COVID-19. Some clones are missing from TCRdb's copy, which holds only in-frame ones; the method was immunoSEQ multiplex PCR. The sample has nearly 350,000 clones; roughly 89% are singletons. Material: peripheral blood. Every receptor here comes from a young woman who had recovered from COVID-19.

The V call is TRBV5-1, the J call TRBJ2-1; the match to TRBD1 covers 7 bases. Germline CDR1 reads SGHRS; CDR2 reads YFSETQ. The ends lost 4 bases at V and 7 bases at J; junction bases unmatched: 14. CDR3 length equals 16 residues. The CDR3 sequence: CASSDLPQGDGNEQFF. Written as DNA, the CDR3 is TGCGCCAGCAGCGACCTCCCCCAGGGGGACGGGAATGAGCAGTTCTTC.

This chain uses TRBV10-3 with TRBJ1-5; D is unclear. Germline lookup yields CDR1 ENHRY and CDR2 SYGVKD. The CDR3 extends over 14 amino acids. Trimming took off 7 bases at V and 4 bases at J, with 14 bases between the two ends. The CDR3 loop reads CAIITADQNQPQHF. CDR3 DNA: TGTGCCATCATCACAGCCGATCAAAATCAGCCCCAGCATTTT.

This chain connects TRBV6-2 or TRBV6-3 to TRBJ1-1, with 9 bases aligning to TRBD1. There are 15 residues in the CDR3. Germline trimming cut 5 bases from V and 4 bases from J; bases unmatched to any gene: 8. The germline gives CDR1 MNHEY, CDR2 SVGEGT. In nucleotides, the CDR3 is TGTGCCAGCAGTGACCCAACAGGGGGCCGCACTGAAGCTTTCTTT. This translates into CASSDPTGGRTEAFF.

The J gene is TRBJ2-1, the V gene TRBV28; a possible D gene is TRBD1 (5 bases). This CDR3 comprises 16 residues. Germline V gene lookup returns CDR1 MDHEN and CDR2 SYDVKM. V dropped 6 bases and J dropped 0 bases, with 15 bases sitting between them. The CDR3 region is CASSPLTVVSYNEQFF. As DNA, the CDR3 is TGTGCCAGCAGCCCCCTGACAGTTGTCTCCTACAATGAGCAGTTCTTC.

The V gene is TRBV7-9, the J gene TRBJ2-1; TRBD2 agrees at 11 bases. CDR3 length: 15 amino acids. J lost 5 bases, V lost 5 bases, and 5 bases had no gene match. CDR1 is SEHNR and CDR2 is FQNEAQ in the germline V gene (reference sequence). The CDR3 region has the DNA TGTGCCAGCAGCCTTCTAGCGGGAGGCGACAATGAGCAGTTCTTC. This gives the protein CASSLLAGGDNEQFF.

Here the CDR3 DNA reads TGTGCCAGTAGTCCGCGGGACCGCTCTGGAAACACCATATATTTT. This encodes CASSPRDRSGNTIYF. This chain joins TRBV19 and TRBJ1-3; TRBD1 might be the D (5 bases). The ends were cut back, 5 bases at V and 0 bases at J, with 11 bases in the middle. Germline V gene sequence: CDR1 LNHDA, CDR2 SQIVND (reference sequence). CDR3 length: 15 residues.

The chain is built from TRBV5-6 and TRBJ2-5, with TRBD1 identical over 9 bases. Per the germline V gene, CDR1 is SGHDT and CDR2 is YYEEEE. This CDR3 region has 15 residues. The V segment lost 1 base and the J segment 5 bases; nucleotides outside the gene matches: 6. The DNA of the CDR3 is TGTGCCAGCAGCTTGACAGGGGGCGCCCCGGAGACCCAGTACTTC. It encodes CASSLTGGAPETQYF. Drawing the rest from reference TRBV5-6 and TRBJ2-5, the complete variable domain is DAGVTQSPTHLIKTRGQQVTLRCSPKSGHDTVSWYQQALGQGPQFIFQYYEEEERQRGNFPDRFSGHQFPNYSSELNVNALLLGDSALYLCASSLTGGAPETQYFGPGTRLLVL.

The chain combines TRBV6-5 with TRBJ2-1; 10 bases match TRBD2. V lost 3 bases and J lost 9; bases outside the gene matches: 8. Germline CDR1 MNHEY, CDR2 SVGAGI. This CDR3 is built from 15 residues. CDR3: CASSYASGRAFEQFF. The CDR3 DNA is TGTGCCAGCAGTTATGCGAGCGGGAGGGCCTTTGAGCAGTTCTTC.

The chain uses TRBV7-2 and TRBJ1-1; 7 bases map to TRBD1. This CDR3 has 15 amino acids. Losses at the gene ends were 0 bases for V and 3 bases for J; bases not matched to a gene: 4. Germline V gives CDR1 SGHTA, CDR2 FQGNSA. DNA of the CDR3: TGTGCCAGCAGCTTAGCGCCAGGGGGGTACACTGAAGCTTTCTTT. Its protein product is CASSLAPGGYTEAFF.

The rearrangement uses TRBV5-4 and TRBJ1-1, with D possibly TRBD1 on 5 matching bases. Germline lookup yields CDR1 SGHNT and CDR2 YYREEE (reference sequence). The CDR3 has 16 residues. With 0 bases removed from V and 4 bases from J, the gap between germline ends came to 16 bases. As DNA, the CDR3 is TGTGCCAGCAGCTTGGCTGTGGGGCTTCGGGCCACTGAAGCTTTCTTT. Protein: CASSLAVGLRATEAFF.

This clone was seen once. The CDR3 sequence: CATQTYRGVGETQYF. The DNA of the CDR3 is TGTGCCACCCAGACCTACAGGGGCGTCGGAGAGACCCAGTACTTC. The V call is TRBV6-6, the J call TRBJ2-5, with 7 bases that match TRBD1. Trimming removed 10 bases from V and 4 bases from J; junction bases left unmatched: 15. Germline lookup yields CDR1 MNHNY and CDR2 SVGAGI (reference sequence). CDR3 length: 15 amino acids.

The gene calls are TRBV6-2 or TRBV6-3 and TRBJ1-2; possible D gene TRBD1, 6 bases. The length of the CDR3 is 17 residues. V lost 0 bases to trimming and J lost 0 bases, with 14 bases between them. The V gene's germline CDR1 is MNHEY and CDR2 SVGEGT. CDR3 residues: CASSYSYDRRANYGYTF. In nucleotides, the CDR3 is TGTGCCAGCAGTTACTCATACGACAGGCGGGCTAACTATGGCTACACCTTC.

The chain carries TRBV5-5 and TRBJ2-7, with TRBD1 identical over 9 bases. CDR3 length equals 16 residues. V was pared by 0 bases and J by 0 bases, with 4 bases of the junction left unmatched. CDR1 is SGHKS, CDR2 YYEKEE, per germline (reference sequence). CDR3 DNA: TGTGCCAGCAGCTTGGGCGGGACAGGGATCTCCTACGAGCAGTACGTC. It specifies CASSLGGTGISYEQYV.

This clone was seen a few times. The gene calls are TRBV7-2 and TRBJ1-6; 11 bases match TRBD1. This CDR3 comprises 14 residues. V shed 6 bases, J shed 13 bases, and the junction held 8 bases outside the gene matches. The germline V gene encodes CDR1 SGHTA and CDR2 FQGNSA. In DNA, the CDR3 is TGTGCCAGCAGTCTCGGACAGGGGGCGCTTCCCCTCCACTTT. Translating it yields CASSLGQGALPLHF.

The chain couples TRBV24-1 to TRBJ2-2, with 13 bases identical to TRBD2. The trim removed 3 bases at V and 4 bases at J, leaving 7 bases unmatched. The CDR3 covers 18 residues. Looked up from germline, CDR1 is KGHDR and CDR2 is SFDVKD. CDR3 protein: CATSDPRTSGSVTGELFF. The CDR3 region has the DNA TGTGCCACCAGTGATCCCCGGACTAGCGGGAGCGTCACCGGGGAGCTGTTTTTT.

This sequence joins TRBV5-1 and TRBJ1-5; D remains ambiguous. CDR3 length: 13 amino acids. In germline, CDR1 is SGHRS, CDR2 YFSETQ. V lost 2 bases and J 0 bases, leaving 3 bases between the germline ends. CDR3 nucleotides: TGCGCCAGCAGCTTCTTTAGCAATCAGCCCCAGCATTTT. This sequence encodes CASSFFSNQPQHF.

The chain couples TRBV19 to TRBJ2-1; a possible D gene is TRBD1 (5 bases). With 8 bases removed from V and 3 bases from J, the gap between germline ends came to 11 bases. CDR1 and CDR2 (germline): LNHDA, SQIVND (reference sequence). The CDR3 consists of 13 residues. CDR3 region: CASQGVFYNEQFF. The CDR3 nucleotides are TGTGCCAGTCAGGGCGTCTTCTACAATGAGCAGTTCTTC.

The V call is TRBV18, the J call TRBJ2-1; the match to TRBD2 covers 7 bases. This CDR3 comprises 14 residues. Germline CDR1 KGHSH, CDR2 LQKENI. V shed 4 bases and J 6 bases; nucleotides not matched to a gene: 6. Here the CDR3 DNA reads TGTGCCAGCTCACTACGGGAGGATCGCAATGAGCAGTTCTTC. Protein sequence: CASSLREDRNEQFF.

This clone has a handful of counts. This chain joins TRBV5-4 and TRBJ1-6; no clear D. CDR3 length: 14 residues. Trimming took off 3 bases at V and 7 bases at J, with 11 bases between the two ends. The V gene's germline CDR1 is SGHNT and CDR2 YYREEE (reference sequence). CDR3 sequence reads: CASSSLGPNSPLHF. The CDR3 bases are TGTGCCAGCAGCTCCCTTGGCCCAAATTCACCCCTCCACTTT. The complete variable domain, with remaining parts taken from reference TRBV5-4 and TRBJ1-6, reads ETGVTQSPTHLIKTRGQQVTLRCSSQSGHNTVSWYQQALGQGPQFIFQYYREEENGRGNFPPRFSGLQFPNYSSELNVNALELDDSALYLCASSSLGPNSPLHFGNGTRLTVT.

The rearrangement uses TRBV23-1 and TRBJ2-7, with a weak D call TRBD2 (6 bases). TRBV23-1 is designated an ORF whose function remains uncertain. V gave up 11 bases and J gave up 1 base, with 18 bases separating them. CDR3 length: 14 residues. As DNA, the CDR3 is TGCGCCCGAGTCGGTGGGGGGTCTTCCTACGAGCAGTACGTC. Residues: CARVGGGSSYEQYV.

There are a few counts of this clone. This chain connects TRBV14 to TRBJ1-2; 7 bases map to TRBD1. Looked up from germline, CDR1 is SGHDN and CDR2 is FVKESK. The CDR3 totals 12 residues. V shed 5 bases and J 6 bases; nucleotides not matched to a gene: 3. The CDR3 coding sequence is TGTGCCAGCAGCGCGACAGGGAATGGCTACACCTTC. Its protein product is CASSATGNGYTF.

The chain links TRBV27 to TRBJ2-7; 10 bases match TRBD2. Germline lookup yields CDR1 MNHEY and CDR2 SMNVEV (reference sequence). The length of the CDR3 is 14 residues. With V trimmed by 6 bases and J by 6 bases, 8 bases remained unmatched. In DNA form, the CDR3 reads TGTGCCAGCAGCAGGTTGGCTAGCGGGAGCGAGCAGTACGTC. It yields the protein CASSRLASGSEQYV.

A note on this clone: Germline is not matched at one junction end, which may reflect a read error. The genes are TRBV2 and TRBJ2-2, with 8 bases lining up with TRBD2. The germline V gene has CDR1 SNHLY and CDR2 FYNNEI. The length of the CDR3 is 14 residues. The CDR3 nucleotides read TGTGCCAGCCGTAGACTAGCGAATACCGGGGAGCTGTTTTTT. Its translation: CASRRLANTGELFF.

The rearrangement uses TRBV12-3 or TRBV12-4 and TRBJ1-6; D call uncertain. This CDR3 region has 12 residues. V was pared by 7 bases and J by 5 bases, with 6 bases between. The CDR3 here is CASKLHNSPLHF. The CDR3 DNA sequence: TGTGCCAGCAAACTTCATAATTCACCCCTCCACTTT.

V gene TRBV6-2 or TRBV6-3 combines with J gene TRBJ1-2, with D perhaps matching TRBD1 (5 bases). This CDR3 has 16 amino acids. V shed 6 bases and J shed 5 bases, with 22 bases lying between them. The germline V gene has CDR1 MNHEY and CDR2 SVGEGT. CDR3 region: CASSFRQDRPHYGYTF. In DNA form, the CDR3 reads TGTGCCAGCAGCTTTCGCCAAGACAGACCTCATTATGGCTACACCTTC.